Listed here are 20 T cell receptor beta chains from one sample, sequenced in a study of cytomegalovirus exposure and HLA in healthy donors. Primers included in the PCR were 60 Vbeta and 13 Jbeta primers. TCRdb's copy holds only in-frame clones and misses some; the assay was immunoSEQ multiplex PCR. The sample has about 150,000 clones; over 60% are singletons. Sequenced material: PBMCs. The receptors stem from a man aged 40-50 years in good health and CMV-seronegative.

This sequence joins TRBV5-1 and TRBJ2-1, with 9 bases lining up with TRBD2. This CDR3 spans 16 amino acids. The germline CDR1 and CDR2 sequences are SGHRS and YFSETQ. With 9 bases clipped from V and 9 bases from J, the junction kept 19 bases outside the gene matches. The CDR3 loop reads CATTVQPGLAPREQFF. Here the CDR3 DNA reads TGCGCCACCACGGTCCAACCGGGACTAGCCCCTCGTGAGCAGTTCTTC.

The chain carries TRBV29-1 and TRBJ2-2, with 7 bases matching TRBD1. Germline lookup yields CDR1 SQVTM and CDR2 ANQGSEA. The junction had 7 bases not matched to a gene; V was cut back by 7 bases and J by 2 bases. CDR3 length: 14 amino acids. CDR3 coding DNA: TGCAGCGCACAGGGGAGCCTTAACACCGGGGAGCTGTTTTTT. Translation gives CSAQGSLNTGELFF.

The chain combines TRBV30 with TRBJ2-7; tentative D call: TRBD1 (6 bases). Germline V gene sequence: CDR1 GTSNPN, CDR2 SVGIG (reference sequence). CDR3 length: 11 amino acids. V dropped 5 bases and J dropped 3 bases, with 8 bases sitting between them. The CDR3: CAWRDNYEQYF. CDR3 DNA: TGTGCCTGGCGGGACAACTACGAGCAGTACTTC.

A few counts support this clone. This chain connects TRBV5-1 to TRBJ2-5, with D perhaps matching TRBD2 (6 bases). The CDR3 is made up of 14 amino acids. Looked up from germline, CDR1 is SGHRS and CDR2 is YFSETQ. Trimming took 4 bases from V and 1 from J, leaving 11 bases between them. In nucleotides, the CDR3 is TGCGCCAGCAGCCCGGGGACTTCCCAAGAGACCCAGTACTTC. This encodes CASSPGTSQETQYF.

The rearrangement uses TRBV15 and TRBJ1-4; 7 positions agree with TRBD1. CDR1 is LNHNV and CDR2 is YYDKDF in the germline V gene (reference sequence). This CDR3 comprises 18 residues. V dropped 4 bases and J dropped 2; count of bases not matched to a gene: 13. CDR3 DNA: TGTGCCACCAGCACTACAATCGACAGGGTTCTTACTAATGAAAAACTGTTTTTT. It yields the protein CATSTTIDRVLTNEKLFF.

To note about this clone: The junction departs from the called germline gene at one end, perhaps through a read error. The chain combines TRBV9 with TRBJ2-5; 7 positions match TRBD1. The germline CDR1 and CDR2 sequences are SGDLS and YYNGEE. The CDR3 is 14 amino acids. The CDR3 DNA reads as TGTACCAGCGGCAGAGGGGGCTCACAAGAGACCCAGTACTTC. As protein: CTSGRGGSQETQYF. The full variable domain, with the rest looked up from reference TRBV9 and TRBJ2-5, is DSGVTQTPKHLITATGQRVTLRCSPRSGDLSVYWYQQSLDQGLQFLIQYYNGEERAKGNILERFSAQQFPDLHSELNLSSLELGDSALYFCTSGRGGSQETQYFGPGTRLLVL.

The chain links TRBV10-3 to TRBJ1-2; D is unclear. The germline CDR1 and CDR2 sequences are ENHRY and SYGVKD. The CDR3 spans 12 residues. The V gene lost 6 bases and the J gene lost 4 bases, with 9 bases spanning the gap. CDR3 region: CAISERGYGYTF. CDR3 in DNA: TGTGCCATCAGCGAACGCGGCTATGGCTACACCTTC.

The rearrangement links TRBV4-3 to TRBJ2-1, with a tentative D call TRBD2 (7 bases). The CDR3 is 16 residues long. Germline V CDR1 and CDR2: LGHNA, YSLEER. V gave up 4 bases and J gave up 9 bases, with 22 bases separating them. The CDR3 DNA follows: TGCGCCAGCAGCCGGGACACCGGGACTACAGATGGTGAGCAGTTCTTC. Translated, it gives CASSRDTGTTDGEQFF.

About this clone itself: This specimen includes other DNA sequences encoding the same CDR3. The rearrangement uses TRBV5-1 and TRBJ2-7; 8 positions agree with TRBD1. V shed 4 bases, J shed 4 bases, and the junction held 7 bases outside the gene matches. Germline V gene lookup returns CDR1 SGHRS and CDR2 YFSETQ. This CDR3 is built from 14 residues. The CDR3 DNA sequence: TGCGCCAGCAGCCCTAGACAGGGGACGTACGAGCAGTACTTC. This translates into CASSPRQGTYEQYF.

The chain carries TRBV5-6 and TRBJ2-7; 8 bases are shared with TRBD2. The CDR3 is made up of 15 amino acids. Trimming cost V 0 bases and J 2 bases; bases outside gene matches: 4. Looked up from germline, CDR1 is SGHDT and CDR2 is YYEEEE. The CDR3 DNA sequence: TGTGCCAGCAGCTTGGTAACTAGCGGACCCTACGAGCAGTACTTC. It translates to CASSLVTSGPYEQYF.

CDR3 bases: TGCGCCAGCAGCCAAGTGCTAGCGGGATACTCCTACAATGAGCAGTTCTTC. Translating it yields CASSQVLAGYSYNEQFF. This chain links TRBV4-3 with TRBJ2-1, with TRBD2 matching over 9 bases. Germline CDR1 LGHNA, CDR2 YSLEER. The ends lost 1 base at V and 0 bases at J; junction bases unmatched: 4. The CDR3 has 17 residues.

This clone was counted a few times. The chain links TRBV5-1 to TRBJ1-1; D is undetermined. From germline, CDR1 is SGHRS and CDR2 YFSETQ. CDR3 length equals 14 residues. Trimming pared 0 bases from V and 2 bases from J, leaving 8 bases between. The CDR3 coding sequence is TGCGCCAGCAGCTTGGGACACTTAAACACTGAAGCTTTCTTT. This encodes CASSLGHLNTEAFF. The entire variable domain, with the rest obtained from reference TRBV5-1 and TRBJ1-1, is as follows: KAGVTQTPRYLIKTRGQQVTLSCSPISGHRSVSWYQQTPGQGLQFLFEYFSETQRNKGNFPGRFSGRQFSNSRSEMNVSTLELGDSALYLCASSLGHLNTEAFFGQGTRLTVV.

The chain uses TRBV6-4 and TRBJ2-1; D is possibly TRBD2 (7 bases). Germline-derived CDR1 and CDR2 are MRHNA and SNTAGT. CDR3 length: 13 residues. V gave up 4 bases and J gave up 8 bases, with 12 bases separating them. CDR3 amino acids: CASSVLGGDEQFF. For the CDR3, the DNA is TGTGCCAGCAGTGTATTAGGGGGGGATGAGCAGTTCTTC.

The sample holds one count of this clone. V usage is TRBV6-6 and J usage is TRBJ1-2; no clear D. In germline, CDR1 is MNHNY, CDR2 SVGAGI (reference sequence). CDR3 length: 14 residues. Between the trimmed V and J ends, which lost 4 bases and 3 bases, there was a span of 12 bases. The CDR3 bases are TGTGCCAGCAGTTTGGAGGCCTTGGACTATGGCTACACCTTC. Amino acids: CASSLEALDYGYTF.

This clone was counted a few times. The chain couples TRBV4-3 to TRBJ2-3; 9 bases are a match to TRBD2. The CDR3 has 16 residues. V trimming: 0 bases; J trimming: 1 base; junction bases outside the gene matches: 2. CDR1 LGHNA and CDR2 YSLEER come from the germline V gene. The CDR3 bases are TGCGCCAGCAGCCAAGATCGGACTAGCGGCACAGATACGCAGTATTTT. Residues: CASSQDRTSGTDTQYF.

This sequence joins TRBV7-6 and TRBJ1-4; a possible D gene is TRBD1 (5 bases). The CDR3 contains 15 residues. Trimming shortened V by 2 bases and J by 5 bases, and 12 bases separated the two germline ends. From germline, CDR1 is SGHVS and CDR2 FNYEAQ. The CDR3 DNA sequence: TGTGCCAGCAGCTTATTGCGGGGGGGGAATGAAAAACTGTTTTTT. Its translation: CASSLLRGGNEKLFF. Based on the CDR3 plus reference TRBV7-6 and TRBJ1-4, the full variable domain is GAGVSQSPRYKVTKRGQDVALRCDPISGHVSLYWYRQALGQGPEFLTYFNYEAQQDKSGLPNDRFSAERPEGSISTLTIQRTEQRDSAMYRCASSLLRGGNEKLFFGSGTQLSVL.

The rearrangement uses TRBV19 and TRBJ1-1; D perhaps matches TRBD1 (5 bases). V lost 5 bases and J 3 bases, leaving 10 bases between the germline ends. CDR1 and CDR2 (germline): LNHDA, SQIVND (reference sequence). This CDR3 spans 13 amino acids. CDR3: CASSGRDYTEAFF. The CDR3 coding sequence is TGTGCCAGTAGTGGCAGGGACTACACTGAAGCTTTCTTT.

J is TRBJ2-7 and V is TRBV5-6, with D possibly TRBD2 on 5 matching bases. The CDR3 is 13 residues long. CDR1 and CDR2 (germline): SGHDT, YYEEEE. Trimming removed 4 bases from V and 6 bases from J, with 14 bases in between. This chain's CDR3 is CASSPGLGGEQYF. Here the CDR3 DNA reads TGTGCCAGCAGCCCCGGACTGGGCGGCGAGCAGTACTTC.

This clone was seen only a few times. The chain has TRBV7-9 and TRBJ2-7; maybe TRBD1 (5 bases). Trimming pared 5 bases from V and 3 bases from J, leaving 14 bases between. Germline V lookup: CDR1 SEHNR, CDR2 FQNEAQ (reference sequence). The CDR3 is 14 residues long. Here the CDR3 reads CASSDVGQGYEQYF. CDR3 nucleotide sequence: TGTGCCAGCAGCGACGTCGGGCAGGGCTACGAGCAGTACTTC.

The rearrangement uses TRBV6-1 and TRBJ2-5, with TRBD1 matching 7 bases. The CDR3 loop spans 15 amino acids. The V segment lost 1 base and the J segment 1 base; nucleotides outside the gene matches: 3. CDR1 is MNHNS, CDR2 SASEGT, per germline. CDR3 nucleotide sequence: TGTGCCAGCAGTGAAGGGGGGACAGTCCAAGAGACCCAGTACTTC. This encodes CASSEGGTVQETQYF.